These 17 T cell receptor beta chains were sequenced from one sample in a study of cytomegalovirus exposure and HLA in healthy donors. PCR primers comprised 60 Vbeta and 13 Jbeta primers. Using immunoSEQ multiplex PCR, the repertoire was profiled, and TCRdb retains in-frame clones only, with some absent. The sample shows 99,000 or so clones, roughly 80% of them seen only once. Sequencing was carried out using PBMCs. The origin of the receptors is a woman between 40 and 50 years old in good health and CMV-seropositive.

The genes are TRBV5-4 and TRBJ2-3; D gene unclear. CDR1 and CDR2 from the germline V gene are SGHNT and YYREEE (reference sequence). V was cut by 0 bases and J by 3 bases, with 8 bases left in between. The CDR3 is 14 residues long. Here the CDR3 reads CASSLARGTDTQYF. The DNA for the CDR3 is TGTGCCAGCAGCTTGGCCAGAGGTACAGATACGCAGTATTTT. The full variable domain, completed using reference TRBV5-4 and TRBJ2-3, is ETGVTQSPTHLIKTRGQQVTLRCSSQSGHNTVSWYQQALGQGPQFIFQYYREEENGRGNFPPRFSGLQFPNYSSELNVNALELDDSALYLCASSLARGTDTQYFGPGTRLTVL.

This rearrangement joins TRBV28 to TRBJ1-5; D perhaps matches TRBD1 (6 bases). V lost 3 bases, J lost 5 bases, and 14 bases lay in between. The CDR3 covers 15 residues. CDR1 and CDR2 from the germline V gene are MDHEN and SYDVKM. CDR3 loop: CASSFSDSSHQPQHF. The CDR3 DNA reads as TGTGCCAGCAGTTTCTCGGACAGTTCGCATCAGCCCCAGCATTTT.

CDR3 loop: CATSSILADQETQYF. CDR3 DNA: TGTGCCACCAGCAGTATCCTAGCGGACCAAGAGACCCAGTACTTC. The V and J genes are TRBV15 and TRBJ2-5, with 7 bases lining up with TRBD2. Germline V gene sequence: CDR1 LNHNV, CDR2 YYDKDF (reference sequence). This CDR3 contains 15 residues. The trim removed 3 bases at V and 0 bases at J, leaving 4 bases unmatched. The whole variable domain, remainder taken from reference TRBV15 and TRBJ2-5, is DAMVIQNPRYQVTQFGKPVTLSCSQTLNHNVMYWYQQKSSQAPKLLFHYYDKDFNNEADTPDNFQSRRPNTSFCFLDIRSPGLGDTAMYLCATSSILADQETQYFGPGTRLLVL.

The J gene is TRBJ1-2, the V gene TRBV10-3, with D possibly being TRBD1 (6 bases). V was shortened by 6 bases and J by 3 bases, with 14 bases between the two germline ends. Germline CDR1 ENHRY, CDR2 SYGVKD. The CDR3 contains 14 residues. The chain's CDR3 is CAIRGAGIDYGYTF. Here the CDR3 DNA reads TGTGCCATCAGGGGGGCAGGGATCGACTATGGCTACACCTTC.

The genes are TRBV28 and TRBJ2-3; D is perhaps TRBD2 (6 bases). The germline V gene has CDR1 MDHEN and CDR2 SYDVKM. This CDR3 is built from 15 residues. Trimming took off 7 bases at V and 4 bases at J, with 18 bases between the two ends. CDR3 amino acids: CASTMFEGGPDTQYF. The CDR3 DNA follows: TGTGCCAGCACGATGTTCGAGGGAGGTCCAGATACGCAGTATTTT.

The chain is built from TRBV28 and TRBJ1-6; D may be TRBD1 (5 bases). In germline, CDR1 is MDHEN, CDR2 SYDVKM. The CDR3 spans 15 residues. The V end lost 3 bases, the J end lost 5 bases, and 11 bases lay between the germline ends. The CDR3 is CASSFYRRNNSPLHF. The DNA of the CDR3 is TGTGCCAGCAGTTTTTACAGGCGAAATAATTCACCCCTCCACTTT. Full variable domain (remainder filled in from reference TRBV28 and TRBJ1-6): DVKVTQSSRYLVKRTGEKVFLECVQDMDHENMFWYRQDPGLGLRLIYFSYDVKMKEKGDIPEGYSVSREKKERFSLILESASTNQTSMYLCASSFYRRNNSPLHFGNGTRLTVT.

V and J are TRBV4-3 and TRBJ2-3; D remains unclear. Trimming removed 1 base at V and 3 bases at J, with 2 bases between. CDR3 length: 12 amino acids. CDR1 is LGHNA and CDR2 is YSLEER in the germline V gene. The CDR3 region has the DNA TGCGCCAGCAGCCAAGCTACAGATACGCAGTATTTT. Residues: CASSQATDTQYF.

Written as DNA, the CDR3 is TGTGCCAGCAGTGAAAGGGGGGACAGAGCCTACGAGCAGTACTTC. Protein: CASSERGDRAYEQYF. The V call is TRBV2, the J call TRBJ2-7; D perhaps matches TRBD1 (7 bases). Trimming removed 2 bases at V and 2 bases at J, with 13 bases between. The germline CDR1 and CDR2 sequences are SNHLY and FYNNEI. The CDR3 has 15 residues. Full variable domain (remainder filled in from reference TRBV2 and TRBJ2-7): EPEVTQTPSHQVTQMGQEVILRCVPISNHLYFYWYRQILGQKVEFLVSFYNNEISEKSEIFDDQFSVERPDGSNFTLKIRSTKLEDSAMYFCASSERGDRAYEQYFGPGTRLTVT.

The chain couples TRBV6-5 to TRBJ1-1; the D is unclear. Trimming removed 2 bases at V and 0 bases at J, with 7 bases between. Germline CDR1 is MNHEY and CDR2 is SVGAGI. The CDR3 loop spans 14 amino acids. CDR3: CASSYGRLNTEAFF. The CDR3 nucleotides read TGTGCCAGCAGTTACGGCAGGCTGAACACTGAAGCTTTCTTT.

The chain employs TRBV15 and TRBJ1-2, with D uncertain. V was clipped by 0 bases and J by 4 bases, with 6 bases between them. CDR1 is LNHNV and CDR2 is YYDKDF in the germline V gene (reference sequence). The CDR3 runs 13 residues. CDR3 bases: TGTGCCACCAGCAGAGAGTCTTCCTATGGCTACACCTTC. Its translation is CATSRESSYGYTF. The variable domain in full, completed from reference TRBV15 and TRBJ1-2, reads DAMVIQNPRYQVTQFGKPVTLSCSQTLNHNVMYWYQQKSSQAPKLLFHYYDKDFNNEADTPDNFQSRRPNTSFCFLDIRSPGLGDTAMYLCATSRESSYGYTFGSGTRLTVV.

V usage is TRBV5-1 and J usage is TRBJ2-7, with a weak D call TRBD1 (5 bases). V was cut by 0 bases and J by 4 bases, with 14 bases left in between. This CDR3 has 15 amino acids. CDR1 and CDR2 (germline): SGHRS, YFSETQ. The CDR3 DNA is TGCGCCAGCAGCTTGGACAGGCCGAAAGGTTACGAGCAGTACTTC. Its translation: CASSLDRPKGYEQYF.

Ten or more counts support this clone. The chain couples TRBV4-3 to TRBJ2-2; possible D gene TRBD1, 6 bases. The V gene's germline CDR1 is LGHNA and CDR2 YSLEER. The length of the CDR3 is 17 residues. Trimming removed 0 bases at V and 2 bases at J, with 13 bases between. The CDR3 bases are TGCGCCAGCAGCCAAGAAATACCAGGGGATAACACCGGGGAGCTGTTTTTT. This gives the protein CASSQEIPGDNTGELFF.

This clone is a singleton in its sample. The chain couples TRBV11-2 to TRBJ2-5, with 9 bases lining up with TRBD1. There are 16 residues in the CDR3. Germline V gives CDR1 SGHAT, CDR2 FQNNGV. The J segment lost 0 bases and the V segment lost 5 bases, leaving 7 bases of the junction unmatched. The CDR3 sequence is CASSPRQGVYQETQYF. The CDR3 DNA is TGTGCCAGCAGCCCAAGACAGGGGGTGTACCAAGAGACCCAGTACTTC. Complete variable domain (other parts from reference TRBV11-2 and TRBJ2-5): EAGVAQSPRYKIIEKRQSVAFWCNPISGHATLYWYQQILGQGPKLLIQFQNNGVVDDSQLPKDRFSAERLKGVDSTLKIQPAKLEDSAVYLCASSPRQGVYQETQYFGPGTRLLVL.

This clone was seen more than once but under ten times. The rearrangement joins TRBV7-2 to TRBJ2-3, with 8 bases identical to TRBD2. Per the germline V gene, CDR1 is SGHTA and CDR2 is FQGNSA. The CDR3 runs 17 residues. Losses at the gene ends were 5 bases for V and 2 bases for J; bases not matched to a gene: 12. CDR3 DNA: TGTGCCAGCAGCCAATATGGCCTAGCGGGCCCCACAGATACGCAGTATTTT. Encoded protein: CASSQYGLAGPTDTQYF.

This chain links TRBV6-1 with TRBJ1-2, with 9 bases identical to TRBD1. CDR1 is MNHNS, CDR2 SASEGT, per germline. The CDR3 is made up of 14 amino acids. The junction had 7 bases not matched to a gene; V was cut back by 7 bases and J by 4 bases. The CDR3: CASIQGARSYGYTF. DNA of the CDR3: TGTGCCAGCATACAGGGGGCGCGTTCCTATGGCTACACCTTC.

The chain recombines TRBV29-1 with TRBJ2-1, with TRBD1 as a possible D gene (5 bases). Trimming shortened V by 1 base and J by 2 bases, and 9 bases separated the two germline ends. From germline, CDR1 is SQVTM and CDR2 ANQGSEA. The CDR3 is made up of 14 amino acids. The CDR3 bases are TGCAGCGTTGAAGGACAGTTCCCCTACAATGAGCAGTTCTTC. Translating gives CSVEGQFPYNEQFF.

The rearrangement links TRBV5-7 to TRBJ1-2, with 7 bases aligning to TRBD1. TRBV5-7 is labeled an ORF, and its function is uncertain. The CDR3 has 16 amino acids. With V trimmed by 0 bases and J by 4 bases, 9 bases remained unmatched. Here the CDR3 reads CASSLAFYRGPYGYTF. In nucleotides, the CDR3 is TGTGCCAGCAGCTTGGCTTTCTACAGGGGCCCCTATGGCTACACCTTC.